These 30 T cell receptor beta chains were all obtained from the same sample, sequenced in a study of cytomegalovirus exposure and HLA in healthy donors. With 60 Vbeta and 13 Jbeta primers, the PCR was carried out. Method: immunoSEQ multiplex PCR; TCRdb's copy keeps in-frame clones and lacks some. The top ten clones hold around 0.31% of a sample with about 200,000 clones, 75% to 90% of them seen once. The sequencing sample was made of PBMCs. Receptors originate from a woman aged 25 to 39 in good health and CMV-seronegative.

V and J are TRBV5-4 and TRBJ2-7, with TRBD1 as a possible D gene (5 bases). The CDR3 is 13 residues long. Germline values: CDR1 SGHNT, CDR2 YYREEE (reference sequence). The V end was cut by 7 bases, the J end by 2 bases, with 13 bases between. The CDR3 DNA follows: TGTGCCAGCGGCATTACAGGTACCTACGAGCAGTACTTC. Residues: CASGITGTYEQYF.

J is TRBJ2-7 and V is TRBV28, with D possibly being TRBD2 (5 bases). In germline, CDR1 is MDHEN, CDR2 SYDVKM. The CDR3 has 19 residues. V was cut by 1 base and J by 0 bases, with 22 bases left in between. The CDR3 sequence: CASSLFPGSAGLSSYEQYF. DNA of the CDR3: TGTGCCAGCAGTTTATTCCCGGGGTCTGCAGGACTCAGCTCCTACGAGCAGTACTTC.

The CDR3 region is CASSIQGPADTQYF. The CDR3, as DNA: TGCGCCAGCAGCATACAGGGCCCCGCAGATACGCAGTATTTT. The chain has TRBV5-1 and TRBJ2-3, with D tentatively TRBD1 (6 bases). This CDR3 region has 14 residues. V gave up 4 bases and J gave up 4 bases, with 13 bases separating them. CDR1 is SGHRS and CDR2 is YFSETQ in the germline V gene.

This chain connects TRBV7-9 to TRBJ1-2; 7 nucleotides match TRBD1. The V gene end was trimmed by 5 bases and the J gene end by 1 base; junction bases not matched to a gene: 4. Germline V gene data show CDR1 as SEHNR and CDR2 as FQNEAQ (reference sequence). The length of the CDR3 is 14 residues. CDR3 DNA: TGTGCCAGCAGCGGGACAGTCCTTAACTATGGCTACACCTTC. Its protein is CASSGTVLNYGYTF. Full variable domain (remainder filled in from reference TRBV7-9 and TRBJ1-2): DTGVSQNPRHKITKRGQNVTFRCDPISEHNRLYWYRQTLGQGPEFLTYFQNEAQLEKSRLLSDRFSAERPKGSFSTLEIQRTEQGDSAMYLCASSGTVLNYGYTFGSGTRLTVV.

This chain connects TRBV28 to TRBJ2-7; 11 positions agree with TRBD1. CDR3 length: 16 residues. Looked up from germline, CDR1 is MDHEN and CDR2 is SYDVKM. The V segment lost 2 bases and the J segment 8 bases; nucleotides outside the gene matches: 11. CDR3 sequence reads: CASSLAGQGGSRKQYF. CDR3 sequence (DNA): TGTGCCAGCAGTTTAGCGGGACAGGGGGGATCGCGGAAGCAGTACTTC.

The sample holds one count of this clone. This chain joins TRBV5-3 and TRBJ1-2; D is perhaps TRBD1 (5 bases). TRBV5-3 is an open reading frame, and its role is uncertain. Trimming shortened V by 0 bases and J by 8 bases, and 17 bases separated the two germline ends. The CDR3 contains 15 residues. The CDR3 nucleotides are TGTGCCAGAAGCTTGGAAGGGGTCCGCCGGTGGGGCTACACCTTC. Translating gives CARSLEGVRRWGYTF.

CDR3 bases: TGTGCCAGCAGGACATCCCTATCTGGCACAGATACGCAGTATTTT. Residues: CASRTSLSGTDTQYF. This chain links TRBV28 with TRBJ2-3; D unclear. Trimming left V 6 bases short and J 1 base short, with 14 bases between. The CDR3 is made up of 15 amino acids. Germline-derived CDR1 and CDR2 are MDHEN and SYDVKM.

The genes are TRBV5-4 and TRBJ2-7; 12 bases map to TRBD2. Germline CDR1 reads SGHNT; CDR2 reads YYREEE (reference sequence). Trimming at V came to 4 bases and at J to 2 bases, leaving 4 bases not matched to a gene. The CDR3 extends over 15 amino acids. CDR3 amino acids: CASSPSGGATYEQYF. As DNA, the CDR3 is TGTGCCAGCAGCCCTAGCGGGGGGGCCACCTACGAGCAGTACTTC.

This clone was recorded only once. V is TRBV2 and J is TRBJ1-2, with a possible D match to TRBD1 (5 bases). Germline assignment: CDR1 SNHLY and CDR2 FYNNEI. The CDR3 consists of 14 residues. V shed 6 bases and J shed 0 bases, with 11 bases lying between them. The CDR3 loop reads CASRQDRTNYGYTF. CDR3 DNA: TGTGCCAGCAGGCAAGACAGAACTAACTATGGCTACACCTTC.

V is TRBV6-1 and J is TRBJ1-2; 9 nucleotides align to TRBD1. CDR3 length: 15 residues. CDR1 and CDR2 (germline): MNHNS, SASEGT. With V trimmed by 6 bases and J by 2 bases, 7 bases remained unmatched. This CDR3 reads CASRIYRGRNYGYTF. CDR3 nucleotides: TGTGCCAGCAGGATCTACAGGGGGCGCAACTATGGCTACACCTTC.

In DNA form, the CDR3 reads TGTGCCAGCAGCCAACTAGCGGGGGGCACAGATACGCAGTATTTT. It specifies CASSQLAGGTDTQYF. The V gene is TRBV4-2, the J gene TRBJ2-3; 10 bases agree with TRBD2. There are 15 residues in the CDR3. V dropped 2 bases and J dropped 1; count of bases not matched to a gene: 0. The germline gives CDR1 LGHNA, CDR2 YNFKEQ.

The rearrangement links TRBV5-4 to TRBJ2-3; 11 bases fit TRBD2. The trim removed 2 bases at V and 5 bases at J, leaving 7 bases unmatched. This CDR3 has 16 residues. The germline CDR1 and CDR2 sequences are SGHNT and YYREEE (reference sequence). CDR3 protein: CASSLLAGGPVDTQYF. CDR3 sequence (DNA): TGTGCCAGCAGCTTATTAGCGGGAGGGCCCGTAGATACGCAGTATTTT.

The rearrangement uses TRBV6-5 and TRBJ2-5; no clear D. The assigned J gene may be wrong: the sequence end matches TRBJ2-7 better. This CDR3 comprises 14 residues. Germline assignment: CDR1 MNHEY and CDR2 SVGAGI. Here the CDR3 DNA reads TGTGCCAGCAGTTACTCGCACAGCTCCTACGAGCAGTACTTC. Residues: CASSYSHSSYEQYF.

This rearrangement joins TRBV7-6 to TRBJ2-3; a possible D gene is TRBD2 (5 bases). The germline V gene encodes CDR1 SGHVS and CDR2 FNYEAQ. The CDR3 runs 13 residues. Trimming removed 4 bases at V and 4 bases at J, with 9 bases between. The CDR3 spells CASSSRGPDTQYF. CDR3 coding DNA: TGTGCCAGCAGCTCCCGCGGGCCAGATACGCAGTATTTT.

Concerning this clone: The junction differs from germline at one of its ends, possibly a read error. This chain joins TRBV18 and TRBJ2-7; D gene unclear. Germline loops: CDR1 KGHSH, CDR2 LQKENI. This CDR3 has 13 amino acids. This CDR3 is CASSPPSSYERYF. The CDR3 region has the DNA TGTGCCAGCTCACCTCCCAGCTCCTACGAGCGGTACTTC.

The chain employs TRBV7-9 and TRBJ1-4; D may be TRBD1 (5 bases). V was shortened by 5 bases and J by 8 bases, with 21 bases between the two germline ends. The germline V gene has CDR1 SEHNR and CDR2 FQNEAQ (reference sequence). CDR3 length: 16 amino acids. This CDR3 reads CASSTSTGWGREKLFF. The DNA of the CDR3 is TGTGCCAGCAGCACCTCAACAGGATGGGGTAGGGAAAAACTGTTTTTT.

The rearrangement uses TRBV30 and TRBJ2-5; 8 bases map to TRBD2. The trim removed 2 bases at V and 5 bases at J, leaving 7 bases unmatched. CDR3 length: 14 amino acids. Germline V gene sequence: CDR1 GTSNPN, CDR2 SVGIG (reference sequence). CDR3 sequence reads: CAWSSGGGRETQYF. The CDR3 nucleotides are TGTGCCTGGAGTAGCGGGGGAGGTCGGGAGACCCAGTACTTC.

This chain joins TRBV6-1 and TRBJ2-2; D is undetermined. The CDR3 runs to 13 residues. Germline loops: CDR1 MNHNS, CDR2 SASEGT. Trimming removed 3 bases at V and 7 bases at J, with 9 bases between. CDR3 sequence (DNA): TGTGCCAGCAGTGATGAGAGAATCGGGGAGCTGTTTTTT. Its translation is CASSDERIGELFF.

The chain recombines TRBV5-5 with TRBJ2-7, with D perhaps matching TRBD2 (5 bases). The CDR3 runs to 13 residues. Germline loops: CDR1 SGHKS, CDR2 YYEKEE (reference sequence). V was trimmed by 0 bases and J by 6 bases, leaving 10 bases between them. The CDR3 DNA reads TGTGCCAGCAGCTTGGGAGGGAAAGGCGAGCAGTACTTC. Translation: CASSLGGKGEQYF.

V is TRBV5-6 and J is TRBJ1-5, with D possibly TRBD1 on 6 matching bases. Germline CDR1 reads SGHDT; CDR2 reads YYEEEE. Trimming stripped 1 base from V and 7 bases from J, with 12 bases between. This CDR3 contains 14 residues. CDR3: CASSLWGQGQPQHF. The CDR3 DNA is TGTGCCAGCAGCTTGTGGGGTCAGGGGCAGCCCCAGCATTTT.

The chain has TRBV6-1 and TRBJ1-5; 7 positions agree with TRBD1. V gave up 3 bases and J gave up 7 bases; unmatched junction bases: 6. This CDR3 is built from 14 residues. Germline-derived CDR1 and CDR2 are MNHNS and SASEGT. CDR3 residues: CASSEEGARQPQHF. Written as DNA, the CDR3 is TGTGCCAGCAGTGAGGAGGGGGCGAGACAGCCCCAGCATTTT.

A word on this clone: The same CDR3 also results from other DNA sequences found in this sample. The rearrangement joins TRBV6-5 to TRBJ1-2; D not resolved. Germline CDR1 and CDR2: MNHEY and SVGAGI. V was cut by 5 bases and J by 2 bases, with 9 bases left in between. CDR3 size: 13 residues. CDR3 sequence: CASSPRENYGYTF. The CDR3 DNA sequence: TGTGCCAGCAGTCCTAGGGAGAACTATGGCTACACCTTC.

The chain is built from TRBV9 and TRBJ2-1, with D tentatively TRBD1 (7 bases). Germline loops: CDR1 SGDLS, CDR2 YYNGEE. The length of the CDR3 is 13 residues. Trimming took 5 bases from V and 6 from J, leaving 12 bases between them. Here the CDR3 reads CASSAGGINEQFF. CDR3 nucleotides: TGTGCCAGCAGTGCAGGGGGGATCAATGAGCAGTTCTTC.

This clone showed up just a few times. The V call is TRBV19, the J call TRBJ1-5, with TRBD1 identical over 11 bases. CDR3 length: 13 residues. The V and J ends lost 10 bases and 5 bases, in that order; junction bases with no gene match: 4. Germline loops: CDR1 LNHDA, CDR2 SQIVND (reference sequence). The CDR3 region has the DNA TGTGCCACTACGGACAGGGGGCATCAGCCCCAGCATTTT. Amino acids: CATTDRGHQPQHF.

CDR3 nucleotide sequence: TGTGCCAGTAGTATGCAAGGGGGCGTCCTTGGGGCCAACGTCCTGACTTTC. Translation gives CASSMQGGVLGANVLTF. The chain joins TRBV19 to TRBJ2-6; TRBD1 matches at 7 bases. The V gene end was trimmed by 3 bases and the J gene end by 3 bases; junction bases not matched to a gene: 8. Germline V gives CDR1 LNHDA, CDR2 SQIVND (reference sequence). The CDR3 extends over 17 amino acids.

The chain employs TRBV6-6 and TRBJ1-1; TRBD1 matches at 7 bases. J gave up 2 bases and V 8 bases, and 5 bases lay outside the gene matches. CDR3 length: 13 residues. Germline V CDR1 and CDR2: MNHNY, SVGAGI (reference sequence). In nucleotides, the CDR3 is TGTGCCAGCGAAAGACAGGGCAACACTGAAGCTTTCTTT. Encoded protein: CASERQGNTEAFF.

V is TRBV6-1 and J is TRBJ1-5, with 10 bases fitting TRBD1. This CDR3 comprises 15 residues. The V and J ends lost 5 bases and 7 bases, in that order; junction bases with no gene match: 8. Germline V gene data show CDR1 as MNHNS and CDR2 as SASEGT. CDR3 region: CASSTTGGAGQPQHF. The CDR3 DNA is TGTGCCAGCAGTACGACAGGGGGCGCGGGGCAGCCCCAGCATTTT.

The chain joins TRBV5-1 to TRBJ2-5; D not certain. This CDR3 has 13 amino acids. CDR1 and CDR2 (germline): SGHRS, YFSETQ. Deletions cut 4 bases from V and 1 base from J, with 8 bases between. The CDR3 DNA sequence: TGCGCCAGCAGCCCCACACCCCAAGAGACCCAGTACTTC. Encoded protein: CASSPTPQETQYF.

The chain couples TRBV7-9 to TRBJ2-1; D call uncertain. The germline CDR1 and CDR2 sequences are SEHNR and FQNEAQ (reference sequence). This CDR3 comprises 13 residues. Trimming removed 2 bases from V and 3 bases from J, with 5 bases in between. The CDR3 DNA sequence: TGTGCCAGCAGCTTATCCGTCTACAATGAGCAGTTCTTC. Its protein product is CASSLSVYNEQFF.

The chain couples TRBV13 to TRBJ2-1, with D tentatively TRBD2 (5 bases). Germline loops: CDR1 PRHDT, CDR2 FYEKMQ (reference sequence). The V end was cut by 0 bases, the J end by 0 bases, with 6 bases between. This CDR3 has 15 residues. CDR3 coding DNA: TGTGCCAGCAGCTTAGGACTAGACTCCTACAATGAGCAGTTCTTC. Translation: CASSLGLDSYNEQFF.